These 24 T cell receptor beta chains share one sample of origin, sequenced in a study of shared clonotypes between healthy human individuals. This table comes from immunoSEQ multiplex PCR, and its TCRdb copy is limited to in-frame clones, with some not included. The table shows around 640,000 clones, with about 96% occurring only once. The naive CD8 population came from CD45RO-negative cells selected for CCR7, without terminally differentiated effector memory CD45RA+ cells. Sequenced sample: naive CD8+ T cells sorted from blood. The receptors stem from a woman in her twenties or thirties in good health.

The chain is built from TRBV19 and TRBJ2-7; D perhaps matches TRBD2 (5 bases). Germline-derived CDR1 and CDR2 are LNHDA and SQIVND (reference sequence). The ends were cut back, 2 bases at V and 0 bases at J, with 23 bases in the middle. The CDR3 length is 19 residues. The DNA of the CDR3 is TGTGCCAGTAGTATATATCCACAACCCGAGCGGACCCACTCCTACGAGCAGTACTTC. Translation: CASSIYPQPERTHSYEQYF.

The chain combines TRBV28 with TRBJ1-1; 8 positions match TRBD1. CDR1 MDHEN and CDR2 SYDVKM come from the germline V gene. The CDR3 extends over 14 amino acids. V lost 9 bases to trimming and J lost 5 bases; unmatched junction nucleotides: 11. CDR3 sequence reads: CASKVKQGGTEAFF. The CDR3 DNA follows: TGTGCCAGTAAAGTTAAACAGGGGGGAACTGAAGCTTTCTTT.

This chain connects TRBV19 to TRBJ1-1, with D uncertain. Trimming removed 5 bases from V and 7 bases from J, with 14 bases in between. CDR1 and CDR2 (germline): LNHDA, SQIVND (reference sequence). This CDR3 comprises 13 residues. CDR3 in DNA: TGTGCCAGTAGTTCCATGAGGGAGTATGAAGCTTTCTTT. Translated, it gives CASSSMREYEAFF.

The gene calls are TRBV10-2 and TRBJ1-1; D uncertain. The length of the CDR3 is 14 residues. Germline V gene data show CDR1 as WSHSY and CDR2 as SAAADI. V was pared by 3 bases and J by 5 bases, with 13 bases between. CDR3 in amino acids: CASSEGIEGTEAFF. Written as DNA, the CDR3 is TGCGCCAGCAGTGAAGGGATCGAAGGGACTGAAGCTTTCTTT.

The chain is built from TRBV2 and TRBJ2-3; no definite D call. The CDR3 has 13 residues. V was shortened by 6 bases and J by 2 bases, with 9 bases between the two germline ends. The V gene's germline CDR1 is SNHLY and CDR2 FYNNEI. The CDR3 reads CASRSDLTDTQYF. The DNA for the CDR3 is TGTGCCAGCAGGTCTGACCTCACAGATACGCAGTATTTT.

The J gene is TRBJ2-2, the V gene TRBV10-3; D tentatively reads TRBD1 or TRBD2 (5 bases each). The V and J ends lost 6 bases and 6 bases respectively, with 17 bases between them. The CDR3 runs 15 residues. The germline CDR1 and CDR2 sequences are ENHRY and SYGVKD. The CDR3 DNA follows: TGTGCCATCAGAGCCGGGACGCCATCGTCCGGGGAGCTGTTTTTT. It codes for CAIRAGTPSSGELFF.

Concerning this clone itself: Other DNA sequences within the sample encode an identical CDR3. CDR3 bases: TGTGCCAGCAGCGGACAGGGGACCTACGAGCAGTACTTC. It is translated as CASSGQGTYEQYF. The chain combines TRBV9 with TRBJ2-7; 8 positions agree with TRBD1. Germline assignment: CDR1 SGDLS and CDR2 YYNGEE. The CDR3 loop spans 13 amino acids. V gave up 3 bases and J gave up 2 bases; unmatched junction bases: 1.

The V and J genes are TRBV29-1 and TRBJ2-7; a possible D gene is TRBD1 (5 bases). The germline V and J ends were trimmed by 7 bases and 0 bases, with 13 bases remaining between them. Germline lookup yields CDR1 SQVTM and CDR2 ANQGSEA. CDR3 length: 13 residues. CDR3 in DNA: TGCAGCGGCGACAGAAAGAGCTCCTACGAGCAGTACTTC. This sequence encodes CSGDRKSSYEQYF.

The chain is built from TRBV9 and TRBJ1-1, with 7 bases matching TRBD1. With 4 bases clipped from V and 7 bases from J, the junction kept 10 bases outside the gene matches. The germline V gene has CDR1 SGDLS and CDR2 YYNGEE. CDR3 length: 14 residues. This CDR3 reads CASSPPGTALEAFF. CDR3 DNA sequence: TGTGCCAGCAGCCCTCCGGGGACAGCTCTTGAAGCTTTCTTT. Filled out from reference TRBV9 and TRBJ1-1, the complete variable domain reads DSGVTQTPKHLITATGQRVTLRCSPRSGDLSVYWYQQSLDQGLQFLIQYYNGEERAKGNILERFSAQQFPDLHSELNLSSLELGDSALYFCASSPPGTALEAFFGQGTRLTVV.

V usage is TRBV6-6 and J usage is TRBJ2-5; TRBD2 agrees at 11 bases. This CDR3 contains 16 residues. CDR1 is MNHNY, CDR2 SVGAGI, per germline (reference sequence). The V segment lost 5 bases and the J segment 2 bases; nucleotides outside the gene matches: 7. The CDR3 nucleotides read TGTGCCAGCAGTCTTCTTAGCGGGAGGGTACAAGAGACCCAGTACTTC. Translating it yields CASSLLSGRVQETQYF.

This chain links TRBV2 with TRBJ1-2; D gene unclear. The germline V and J ends were trimmed by 10 bases and 1 base, with 16 bases remaining between them. Germline V gene sequence: CDR1 SNHLY, CDR2 FYNNEI. The CDR3 spans 14 residues. CDR3 amino acids: CAIPDPDINYGYTF. In DNA, the CDR3 is TGTGCCATCCCAGATCCCGACATTAACTATGGCTACACCTTC.

The chain joins TRBV9 to TRBJ2-7; D perhaps matches TRBD1 (6 bases). The V gene's germline CDR1 is SGDLS and CDR2 YYNGEE. V lost 3 bases, J lost 5 bases, and 12 bases lay in between. The CDR3 has 13 amino acids. CDR3 coding DNA: TGTGCCAGCAGCGGCGGACAGCGACACGAGCAGTACTTC. It encodes CASSGGQRHEQYF.

The V call is TRBV27, the J call TRBJ2-7; 7 bases line up with TRBD2. J gave up 6 bases and V 8 bases, and 4 bases lay outside the gene matches. The V gene's germline CDR1 is MNHEY and CDR2 SMNVEV (reference sequence). This CDR3 is 11 amino acids long. In DNA form, the CDR3 reads TGTGCCAGCGGGGGGGAACCCGAGCAGTACTTC. Its translation is CASGGEPEQYF.

DNA for the CDR3: TGTGCCAGCAACGGGCAGGTGGGTCAGCCCCAGCATTTT. This encodes CASNGQVGQPQHF. The chain links TRBV6-6 to TRBJ1-5; D call uncertain. In germline, CDR1 is MNHNY, CDR2 SVGAGI (reference sequence). The CDR3 contains 13 residues. V lost 7 bases to trimming and J lost 6 bases, with 13 bases between them.

The rearrangement joins TRBV11-2 to TRBJ2-5; 11 positions match TRBD1. The V gene's germline CDR1 is SGHAT and CDR2 FQNNGV. The CDR3 extends over 14 amino acids. Trimming took 4 bases from V and 5 from J; bases not matched to a gene: 3. The CDR3, as DNA: TGTGCCAGCAGCTCCTGGACAGGGGGCGAGACCCAGTACTTC. Translated: CASSSWTGGETQYF.

This clone was counted a single time. V usage is TRBV27 and J usage is TRBJ1-2; TRBD1 might be the D (5 bases). This CDR3 region has 13 residues. The V end lost 7 bases, the J end lost 0 bases, and 9 bases lay between the germline ends. Looked up from germline, CDR1 is MNHEY and CDR2 is SMNVEV (reference sequence). The CDR3 DNA follows: TGTGCCAGCATTGGAGGGGCTAACTATGGCTACACCTTC. It yields the protein CASIGGANYGYTF.

The chain is built from TRBV27 and TRBJ2-5; 7 bases fit TRBD1. J was trimmed by 4 bases and V by 4 bases; bases with no gene match: 6. Germline-derived CDR1 and CDR2 are MNHEY and SMNVEV (reference sequence). This CDR3 has 14 residues. CDR3 residues: CASSYTGAAETQYF. The CDR3 DNA follows: TGTGCCAGCAGTTATACAGGGGCGGCAGAGACCCAGTACTTC.

The chain is built from TRBV15 and TRBJ2-5; 15 bases map to TRBD2. The length of the CDR3 is 16 residues. Germline CDR1 LNHNV, CDR2 YYDKDF (reference sequence). V was clipped by 5 bases and J by 2 bases; unmatched bases: 3. The CDR3 sequence is CATSGGTSGRQETQYF. CDR3 nucleotide sequence: TGTGCCACCAGCGGAGGGACTAGCGGGAGGCAAGAGACCCAGTACTTC.

The chain employs TRBV5-1 and TRBJ2-2; D gene ambiguous. The CDR3 is made up of 13 amino acids. The V end was cut by 4 bases, the J end by 1 base, with 5 bases between. Germline assignment: CDR1 SGHRS and CDR2 YFSETQ. The chain's CDR3 is CASSGGNTGELFF. The CDR3 DNA sequence: TGCGCCAGCAGCGGCGGGAACACCGGGGAGCTGTTTTTT.

The chain has TRBV6-5 and TRBJ2-2; TRBD1 aligns across 9 bases. Per germline, CDR1 MNHEY and CDR2 SVGAGI. V lost 4 bases and J lost 7; bases outside the gene matches: 10. CDR3 size: 16 residues. For the CDR3, the DNA is TGTGCCAGCAGTTGGGGCCCGACAGGGGGATTCGGGGAGCTGTTTTTT. Translation gives CASSWGPTGGFGELFF.

The V and J genes are TRBV27 and TRBJ2-2, with D hard to call. Germline assignment: CDR1 MNHEY and CDR2 SMNVEV (reference sequence). V was cut by 3 bases and J by 6 bases, with 8 bases left in between. The CDR3 contains 13 residues. This CDR3 reads CASSFPSAGELFF. The DNA of the CDR3 is TGTGCCAGCAGTTTCCCCTCCGCCGGGGAGCTGTTTTTT.

The V gene is TRBV27, the J gene TRBJ2-5; 9 nucleotides align to TRBD2. CDR1 and CDR2 from the germline V gene are MNHEY and SMNVEV (reference sequence). J lost 5 bases, V lost 8 bases, and 9 bases had no gene match. This CDR3 spans 14 amino acids. CDR3 sequence reads: CASAPGLAGETQYF. CDR3 DNA sequence: TGTGCCAGCGCTCCGGGACTAGCAGGGGAGACCCAGTACTTC.

The rearrangement joins TRBV7-3 to TRBJ1-1; D ambiguous. Per the germline V gene, CDR1 is SGHTA and CDR2 is FQGTGA. The CDR3 is 14 residues long. V was trimmed by 5 bases and J by 1 base, leaving 11 bases between them. CDR3 DNA: TGTGCCAGCAGCCTCTACGCCGAGAACACTGAAGCTTTCTTT. Its protein product is CASSLYAENTEAFF.

This chain uses TRBV28 with TRBJ1-5; D might be TRBD1 (6 bases). The CDR3 spans 16 residues. V lost 2 bases to trimming and J lost 1 base, with 12 bases between them. The germline CDR1 and CDR2 sequences are MDHEN and SYDVKM. CDR3 protein: CASSLGPDRSNQPQHF. As DNA, the CDR3 is TGTGCCAGCAGTTTAGGGCCCGACAGGAGCAATCAGCCCCAGCATTTT.